These 9 T cell receptor beta chains were sequenced from one sample in a study of T cell repertoires in cytomegalovirus infection. From the reads, TCRdb called clonotypes with MiXCR, one entry per CDR3 protein. This repertoire shows more than 200,000 distinct CDR3 sequences, around 9% found once; its top ten account for more than 12%. What was sequenced was PBMCs. These receptors originate from a human donor in good health (CMV status not recorded). Some clones in this sample may be carry-over from other donors' samples.

Ten or more counts support this clonotype. This rearrangement joins TRBV7-6 to TRBJ2-7; D gene unclear. Germline V lookup: CDR1 SGHVS, CDR2 FNYEAQ. V was pared by 5 bases and J by 0 bases, with 11 bases between. The CDR3 loop spans 14 amino acids. CDR3 region: CASSPRTGSYEQYF. As DNA, the CDR3 is TGTGCCAGCAGCCCACGGACGGGCTCCTACGAGCAGTACTTC. Full variable domain (missing parts from reference TRBV7-6 and TRBJ2-7): GAGVSQSPRYKVTKRGQDVALRCDPISGHVSLYWYRQALGQGPEFLTYFNYEAQQDKSGLPNDRFSAERPEGSISTLTIQRTEQRDSAMYRCASSPRTGSYEQYFGPGTRLTVT.

This clonotype has ten or more counts. The chain recombines TRBV6-2 or TRBV6-3 with TRBJ1-2, with no clear D. The V gene's germline CDR1 is MNHEY and CDR2 SVGEGT. The CDR3 extends over 12 amino acids. Trimming removed 7 bases at V and 3 bases at J, with 9 bases between. Written as DNA, the CDR3 is TGTGCCAGCACCGACAACGACTATGGCTACACCTTC. Encoded protein: CASTDNDYGYTF.

This clonotype was observed at least ten times. Mismatch with germline at one junction end may stem from a read error. The V call is TRBV20-1, the J call TRBJ1-1; TRBD1 might be the D (5 bases). CDR1 and CDR2 from the germline V gene are DFQATT and SNEGSKA (reference sequence). This CDR3 comprises 11 residues. CDR3 sequence: CSARGDAEAFF. The CDR3 DNA sequence: TGCAGTGCCAGAGGGGATGCTGAAGCTTTCTTT.

This clonotype was counted at least ten times. CDR3 sequence: CASSNTGSGNTIYF. The DNA for the CDR3 is TGTGCCAGCAGTAACACAGGGTCTGGAAACACCATATATTTT. The chain carries TRBV28 and TRBJ1-3, with TRBD1 as a possible D gene (6 bases). The length of the CDR3 is 14 residues. Germline CDR1 MDHEN, CDR2 SYDVKM. The V and J ends lost 5 bases and 1 base respectively, with 9 bases between them.

This clonotype appeared many times. The chain uses TRBV19 and TRBJ2-5, with D possibly being TRBD2 (6 bases). In germline, CDR1 is LNHDA, CDR2 SQIVND (reference sequence). The CDR3 contains 14 residues. Trimming took off 3 bases at V and 4 bases at J, with 12 bases between the two ends. In DNA form, the CDR3 reads TGTGCCAGTAGTATTGTCGGGGGTTTAGAGACCCAGTACTTC. Encoded protein: CASSIVGGLETQYF.

This clonotype was recorded at least ten times. J is TRBJ1-5 and V is TRBV5-1, with 8 bases matching TRBD1. Germline V lookup: CDR1 SGHRS, CDR2 YFSETQ. The ends lost 0 bases at V and 2 bases at J; junction bases unmatched: 1. The CDR3 is 15 amino acids. CDR3 region: CASSLEGQGNQPQHF. DNA of the CDR3: TGCGCCAGCAGCTTGGAGGGACAGGGCAATCAGCCCCAGCATTTT.

The rearrangement links TRBV15 to TRBJ2-1; tentative D call: TRBD2 (6 bases). The CDR3 runs 15 residues. The V gene's germline CDR1 is LNHNV and CDR2 YYDKDF (reference sequence). The ends were cut back, 5 bases at V and 8 bases at J, with 19 bases in the middle. CDR3 loop: CATSSPGERRDEQFF. The CDR3 nucleotides read TGTGCCACCAGCTCCCCGGGAGAAAGGCGAGATGAGCAGTTCTTC. The entire variable domain, with the rest obtained from reference TRBV15 and TRBJ2-1, is as follows: DAMVIQNPRYQVTQFGKPVTLSCSQTLNHNVMYWYQQKSSQAPKLLFHYYDKDFNNEADTPDNFQSRRPNTSFCFLDIRSPGLGDTAMYLCATSSPGERRDEQFFGPGTRLTVL.

This clonotype showed up many times. This chain joins TRBV7-2 and TRBJ1-3; unclear D gene. The CDR3 has 13 amino acids. V was clipped by 5 bases and J by 0 bases, with 5 bases between them. Looked up from germline, CDR1 is SGHTA and CDR2 is FQGNSA. The CDR3 sequence is CASSASSGNTIYF. The CDR3 DNA reads as TGTGCCAGCAGCGCGAGCTCTGGAAACACCATATATTTT.

V gene TRBV20-1 combines with J gene TRBJ2-5; D is ambiguous. CDR3 length: 11 amino acids. Between the trimmed V and J ends, which lost 8 bases and 3 bases, there was a span of 10 bases. CDR1 is DFQATT and CDR2 is SNEGSKA in the germline V gene (reference sequence). CDR3 in amino acids: CSSERKETQYF. CDR3 in DNA: TGCAGTTCGGAACGGAAAGAGACCCAGTACTTC.